One sample yielded the 8 T cell receptor beta chains listed below, sequenced in a study of T cells in localized non-small cell lung cancer (dated by TCRdb to the early 2020s). Library construction relied on the immunoSEQ multiplex PCR assay. TCRdb carries this immuneACCESS record with in-frame sequences only. Its versions omit some clonotypes, under half of them owing to an unresolved V gene in the studies checked, with the rest unexplained. For this sample the table gives 25,000 to 35,000 clones, of which around 90% were detected only once. The top ten clones comprise roughly 7.3% of the sample. The sequences come from peripheral blood, collected before any cancer treatment. Receptor source: a male donor aged 60 or older with stage I lung adenocarcinoma.

V is TRBV11-2 and J is TRBJ2-1; D call uncertain. The V end was cut by 0 bases, the J end by 7 bases, with 10 bases between. The CDR3 runs to 14 residues. The germline V gene encodes CDR1 SGHAT and CDR2 FQNNGV. DNA for the CDR3: TGTGCCAGCAGCTTAGATTACGTCGGAAATGAGCAGTTCTTC. Protein: CASSLDYVGNEQFF.

The chain couples TRBV6-5 to TRBJ2-7; 11 nucleotides agree with TRBD1. The CDR3 sequence is 15 residues long. The V gene end was trimmed by 6 bases and the J gene end by 5 bases; junction bases not matched to a gene: 9. Germline CDR1 and CDR2: MNHEY and SVGAGI. CDR3 residues: CASSRSGTGGHEQYF. In nucleotides, the CDR3 is TGTGCCAGCAGCAGATCCGGGACAGGGGGACACGAGCAGTACTTC.

The chain uses TRBV6-5 and TRBJ1-1, with TRBD1 as a possible D gene (5 bases). The CDR3 runs 13 residues. The germline V gene encodes CDR1 MNHEY and CDR2 SVGAGI. The CDR3 DNA is TGTGCGGGGCGGAGGGCTTTAAACACTGAAGCTTTCTTT. Protein product: CAGRRALNTEAFF.

The table lists this clone with a count of one. This sequence joins TRBV19 and TRBJ1-2, with TRBD1 matching 11 bases. Germline assignment: CDR1 LNHDA and CDR2 SQIVND (reference sequence). V gave up 7 bases and J gave up 1 base; unmatched junction bases: 5. CDR3 length equals 15 residues. CDR3 DNA sequence: TGTGCCAGTACCACGGACAGGGGGCGTAACTATGGCTACACCTTC. This sequence encodes CASTTDRGRNYGYTF.

The V call is TRBV4-3, the J call TRBJ1-6; D gene ambiguous. The CDR3 is 13 amino acids. The germline V gene has CDR1 LGHNA and CDR2 YSLEER. The germline V and J ends were trimmed by 0 bases and 9 bases, with 6 bases remaining between them. CDR3 sequence (DNA): TGCGCCAGCAGCCAAGAGAAGGGTTCACCCCTCCACTTT. This sequence encodes CASSQEKGSPLHF.

The rearrangement uses TRBV9 and TRBJ1-2, with D possibly matching TRBD1 (5 bases). The germline V and J ends were trimmed by 3 bases and 8 bases, with 17 bases remaining between them. CDR3 length: 14 residues. Germline V gives CDR1 SGDLS, CDR2 YYNGEE. CDR3 loop: CASSELGTMLGYTF. The CDR3 DNA sequence: TGTGCCAGCAGCGAACTCGGGACCATGCTAGGCTACACCTTC.

This chain links TRBV11-2 with TRBJ2-7, with a tentative D call TRBD1 (7 bases). CDR3 size: 13 residues. CDR1 and CDR2 (germline): SGHAT, FQNNGV. V lost 5 bases and J 11 bases, leaving 19 bases between the germline ends. The CDR3 reads CASSLPLQGGKYF. In DNA form, the CDR3 reads TGTGCCAGCAGCCTTCCCTTGCAGGGGGGAAAGTACTTC.

This clone was observed once. This chain uses TRBV7-8 with TRBJ1-1; maybe TRBD1 (5 bases). With 3 bases removed from V and 5 bases from J, the gap between germline ends came to 13 bases. The CDR3 loop spans 14 amino acids. Germline CDR1 and CDR2: SGHVS and FQNEAQ. CDR3 region: CASSLQLGGTEAFF. The CDR3 DNA sequence: TGTGCCAGCAGCTTGCAATTGGGGGGGACTGAAGCTTTCTTT.